This passage covers 28 T cell receptor beta chains from one sample sequenced in a study of CD8+ T cells in alopecia areata. RNA extraction was followed by reverse transcription into cDNA, which acted as the sequencing template. Repertoires were generated with immunoSEQ multiplex PCR, while TCRdb's copy carries only in-frame clones and drops some. The sample lists under 250,000 clones, around three fifths seen once, with 4% to 6% in the top ten. The sample comprised CD8+ T cells sorted from blood. Every receptor here comes from a human donor in good health.

The rearrangement uses TRBV4-1 and TRBJ2-1; D unclear. Trimming took 0 bases from V and 7 from J, leaving 4 bases between them. Per the germline V gene, CDR1 is MGHRA and CDR2 is YSYEKL. The CDR3 has 12 amino acids. The DNA for the CDR3 is TGCGCCAGCAGCCAAGATAGTAATGAGCAGTTCTTC. Its translation: CASSQDSNEQFF.

This clone was picked up a small number of times. CDR3 DNA sequence: TGTGCCAGCAGCGCGACAAGCGGGGGGAGCACAGATACGCAGTATTTT. This encodes CASSATSGGSTDTQYF. The chain recombines TRBV7-9 with TRBJ2-3; 9 bases line up with TRBD2. CDR3 size: 16 residues. V shed 5 bases, J shed 0 bases, and the junction held 6 bases outside the gene matches. In germline, CDR1 is SEHNR, CDR2 FQNEAQ (reference sequence).

The CDR3 protein is CASRGLASESDTQYF. DNA for the CDR3: TGTGCCAGCAGAGGACTAGCGTCCGAATCAGATACGCAGTATTTT. The chain combines TRBV11-2 with TRBJ2-3; 9 nucleotides align to TRBD2. This CDR3 spans 15 amino acids. The junction had 8 bases not matched to a gene; V was cut back by 6 bases and J by 4 bases. CDR1 is SGHAT and CDR2 is FQNNGV in the germline V gene.

This clone has more than one count but fewer than ten. The V call is TRBV2, the J call TRBJ2-1, with D unresolved. V was trimmed by 5 bases and J by 7 bases, leaving 3 bases between them. Germline V gene data show CDR1 as SNHLY and CDR2 as FYNNEI. The CDR3 has 10 amino acids. In DNA form, the CDR3 reads TGTGCCAGCAGTCGGAATGAGCAGTTCTTC. Protein: CASSRNEQFF.

Points on this clone: Distinct nucleotide sequences in the sample also encode this CDR3. The CDR3 bases are TGCAGCGTGGTTGAAGGCACCGGGGAGCTGTTTTTT. The encoded protein is CSVVEGTGELFF. The chain combines TRBV29-1 with TRBJ2-2; no clear D gene. This CDR3 spans 12 amino acids. Trimming removed 6 bases at V and 4 bases at J, with 9 bases between. Germline V gene data show CDR1 as SQVTM and CDR2 as ANQGSEA.

This sequence joins TRBV13 and TRBJ2-4; D is perhaps TRBD1 (6 bases). From germline, CDR1 is PRHDT and CDR2 FYEKMQ (reference sequence). This CDR3 contains 15 residues. The V end was cut by 4 bases, the J end by 0 bases, with 10 bases between. Here the CDR3 DNA reads TGTGCCAGCAGCTACAGGGACATAGCCAAAAACATTCAGTACTTC. It is translated as CASSYRDIAKNIQYF.

This clone was counted a few times. This specimen includes other DNA sequences encoding the same CDR3. V usage is TRBV29-1 and J usage is TRBJ2-7; possibly TRBD2 for D (5 bases). V was trimmed by 4 bases and J by 4 bases, leaving 8 bases between them. The germline V gene encodes CDR1 SQVTM and CDR2 ANQGSEA. The CDR3 length is 11 residues. CDR3 residues: CSVVGGYEQYF. In DNA, the CDR3 is TGCAGCGTTGTAGGCGGGTACGAGCAGTACTTC.

The V gene is TRBV27, the J gene TRBJ2-7; D is possibly TRBD1 (6 bases). The V gene lost 3 bases and the J gene lost 3 bases, with 9 bases spanning the gap. The CDR3 consists of 13 residues. Germline lookup yields CDR1 MNHEY and CDR2 SMNVEV (reference sequence). DNA for the CDR3: TGTGCCAGCAGTTTCCAGGGACACTACGAGCAGTACTTC. Translating gives CASSFQGHYEQYF.

This clone showed up just a few times. The chain employs TRBV15 and TRBJ2-7; D remains unclear. The length of the CDR3 is 16 residues. The V end was cut by 0 bases, the J end by 6 bases, with 18 bases between. The germline gives CDR1 LNHNV, CDR2 YYDKDF (reference sequence). The CDR3 is CATSRDLYGLRSEQYF. CDR3 DNA sequence: TGTGCCACCAGCAGAGATCTTTACGGGCTCCGCTCCGAGCAGTACTTC. Full variable domain (outside the CDR3, taken from reference TRBV15 and TRBJ2-7): DAMVIQNPRYQVTQFGKPVTLSCSQTLNHNVMYWYQQKSSQAPKLLFHYYDKDFNNEADTPDNFQSRRPNTSFCFLDIRSPGLGDTAMYLCATSRDLYGLRSEQYFGPGTRLTVT.

The rearrangement joins TRBV11-3 to TRBJ2-1, with 8 bases matching TRBD1. The CDR3 spans 15 residues. CDR1 is SGHNT, CDR2 YENEEA, per germline. Losses at the gene ends were 4 bases for V and 6 bases for J; bases not matched to a gene: 8. CDR3 DNA: TGTGCCAGCAGCTCCGGTCGGACAGGGTTCAATGAGCAGTTCTTC. Encoded protein: CASSSGRTGFNEQFF.

This clone came up a few times. J is TRBJ2-7 and V is TRBV19; D may be TRBD2 (6 bases). V was cut by 10 bases and J by 3 bases, with 13 bases left in between. This CDR3 contains 12 residues. From germline, CDR1 is LNHDA and CDR2 SQIVND (reference sequence). The CDR3 region is CATTGSFYEQYF. The DNA of the CDR3 is TGTGCCACCACCGGGAGTTTCTACGAGCAGTACTTC.

This chain links TRBV7-2 with TRBJ2-5; D is possibly TRBD1 (6 bases). CDR1 SGHTA and CDR2 FQGNSA come from the germline V gene. V gave up 8 bases and J gave up 2 bases, with 12 bases separating them. The CDR3 length is 13 residues. The CDR3 coding sequence is TGTGCCAGCCGTCGGGACACTCAAGAGACCCAGTACTTC. It yields the protein CASRRDTQETQYF. The full variable domain, its missing parts supplied by reference TRBV7-2 and TRBJ2-5, is GAGVSQSPSNKVTEKGKDVELRCDPISGHTALYWYRQSLGQGLEFLIYFQGNSAPDKSGLPSDRFSAERTGGSVSTLTIQRTQQEDSAVYLCASRRDTQETQYFGPGTRLLVL.

This clone was counted a few times. The rearrangement uses TRBV7-9 and TRBJ2-1; 9 bases map to TRBD1. The junction had 8 bases not matched to a gene; V was cut back by 5 bases and J by 6 bases. Germline lookup yields CDR1 SEHNR and CDR2 FQNEAQ (reference sequence). CDR3 length equals 15 residues. The CDR3 spells CASSQGQGMVNEQFF. CDR3 sequence (DNA): TGTGCCAGCAGCCAGGGACAGGGTATGGTCAATGAGCAGTTCTTC.

This clone was recorded only once. V and J are TRBV4-1 and TRBJ1-4, with D possibly being TRBD1 (5 bases). Trimming took 4 bases from V and 0 from J, leaving 12 bases between them. The CDR3 is made up of 16 amino acids. CDR1 is MGHRA, CDR2 YSYEKL, per germline. CDR3 DNA sequence: TGCGCCAGCAGCCGGGCCGACAGCGCAACTAATGAAAAACTGTTTTTT. This encodes CASSRADSATNEKLFF.

The table lists this clone with a few counts. This chain joins TRBV29-1 and TRBJ2-5; D possibly matches TRBD1 or TRBD2 (5 bases each). V gave up 3 bases and J gave up 2 bases, with 10 bases separating them. The CDR3 length is 13 residues. CDR1 is SQVTM and CDR2 is ANQGSEA in the germline V gene. CDR3 protein: CSVEGPGQETQYF. The CDR3 DNA follows: TGCAGCGTTGAGGGACCGGGGCAAGAGACCCAGTACTTC.

The chain combines TRBV5-1 with TRBJ2-5; no definite D call. There are 11 residues in the CDR3. CDR1 and CDR2 (germline): SGHRS, YFSETQ. Trimming took 0 bases from V and 7 from J, leaving 4 bases between them. The CDR3 region has the DNA TGCGCCAGCAGCTTGGAAGGGACCCAGTACTTC. This codes for CASSLEGTQYF.

This clone was picked up a small number of times. A read error may produce the germline difference seen at one junction end. The chain is built from TRBV10-3 and TRBJ1-5; D is uncertain. Germline V CDR1 and CDR2: ENHRY, SYGVKD. The CDR3 totals 8 residues. Here the CDR3 DNA reads TGTGCCATCATTAACTCAGATTTT. Translated: CAIINSDF.

This chain joins TRBV30 and TRBJ1-2; D uncertain. Germline CDR1 and CDR2: GTSNPN and SVGIG (reference sequence). The CDR3 runs 13 residues. Trimming cost V 4 bases and J 2 bases, with 11 bases left between them. Here the CDR3 DNA reads TGTGCCTGGACCCGGACGGCCAACTATGGCTACACCTTC. Translated, it gives CAWTRTANYGYTF.

This clone has only one observation. The rearrangement uses TRBV5-6 and TRBJ2-3; no definite D call. The germline CDR1 and CDR2 sequences are SGHDT and YYEEEE. The V end was cut by 2 bases, the J end by 2 bases, with 6 bases between. There are 13 residues in the CDR3. The DNA of the CDR3 is TGTGCCAGCAGCTTTTGGGTCACAGATACGCAGTATTTT. Amino acid sequence: CASSFWVTDTQYF.

The chain combines TRBV13 with TRBJ2-7; 8 bases are shared with TRBD1. Germline values: CDR1 PRHDT, CDR2 FYEKMQ (reference sequence). The CDR3 runs to 13 residues. Germline trimming cut 4 bases from V and 5 bases from J; bases unmatched to any gene: 4. The CDR3 reads CASSSDREHEQYF. CDR3 in DNA: TGTGCCAGCAGCTCGGACAGGGAACACGAGCAGTACTTC.

The chain links TRBV19 to TRBJ2-3; D may be TRBD1 (6 bases). The CDR3 is made up of 12 amino acids. Germline CDR1 reads LNHDA; CDR2 reads SQIVND (reference sequence). The V gene lost 8 bases and the J gene lost 4 bases, with 10 bases spanning the gap. CDR3 amino acids: CASGYRADTQYF. CDR3 nucleotide sequence: TGTGCCAGTGGATACAGGGCAGATACGCAGTATTTT.

Only a few counts were recorded for this clone. The rearrangement links TRBV13 to TRBJ2-2; D call uncertain. Germline V gene data show CDR1 as PRHDT and CDR2 as FYEKMQ (reference sequence). The V end lost 5 bases, the J end lost 6 bases, and 10 bases lay between the germline ends. The CDR3 loop spans 13 amino acids. The chain's CDR3 is CASSPLAPGELFF. In DNA, the CDR3 is TGTGCCAGCAGCCCCTTGGCGCCCGGGGAGCTGTTTTTT.

The CDR3 DNA is TGCGCCAGCAGCGGAGGGACGGACTATGGCTACACCTTC. Translated, it gives CASSGGTDYGYTF. This chain links TRBV5-1 with TRBJ1-2, with a weak D call TRBD1 (5 bases). Trimming took off 4 bases at V and 3 bases at J, with 10 bases between the two ends. CDR1 is SGHRS, CDR2 YFSETQ, per germline. The CDR3 sequence is 13 residues long.

The V gene is TRBV30, the J gene TRBJ2-7; D may match TRBD1 or TRBD2 (6 bases each). The V and J ends lost 2 bases and 3 bases respectively, with 14 bases between them. There are 14 residues in the CDR3. CDR1 and CDR2 (germline): GTSNPN, SVGIG (reference sequence). CDR3 region: CAWSQARGLYEQYF. DNA for the CDR3: TGTGCCTGGAGTCAAGCACGGGGGCTCTACGAGCAGTACTTC.

This chain joins TRBV6-1 and TRBJ2-2; no reliable D call. Germline CDR1 is MNHNS and CDR2 is SASEGT. Trimming removed 0 bases from V and 10 bases from J, with 9 bases in between. The CDR3 spans 13 residues. The CDR3 region has the DNA TGTGCCAGCAGTGAAGCTGGAGCGTTGGAGCTGTTTTTT. Encoded protein: CASSEAGALELFF.

In this sample, this clone turned up a few times. Here the CDR3 DNA reads TGCAGCGTCCGGGCGGGGACCGGGGAGCTGTTTTTT. It specifies CSVRAGTGELFF. This chain links TRBV29-1 with TRBJ2-2; D is possibly TRBD2 (6 bases). Germline V gives CDR1 SQVTM, CDR2 ANQGSEA. The V gene lost 6 bases and the J gene lost 5 bases, with 10 bases spanning the gap. The CDR3 is 12 residues long.

This chain links TRBV4-1 with TRBJ2-7, with a weak D call TRBD2 (7 bases). The CDR3 is 15 residues long. The V and J ends lost 5 bases and 2 bases respectively, with 16 bases between them. Germline assignment: CDR1 MGHRA and CDR2 YSYEKL. CDR3 DNA: TGCGCCAGCAGCTCCTCTGCGGGGGACACCTACGAGCAGTACTTC. This sequence encodes CASSSSAGDTYEQYF.

This clone was observed a handful of times. This chain connects TRBV5-1 to TRBJ2-7; D remains ambiguous. The germline V gene encodes CDR1 SGHRS and CDR2 YFSETQ. The CDR3 is 13 amino acids. Trimming took off 0 bases at V and 0 bases at J, with 4 bases between the two ends. Here the CDR3 DNA reads TGCGCCAGCAGCTTGGATGCCTCCTACGAGCAGTACTTC. It specifies CASSLDASYEQYF.